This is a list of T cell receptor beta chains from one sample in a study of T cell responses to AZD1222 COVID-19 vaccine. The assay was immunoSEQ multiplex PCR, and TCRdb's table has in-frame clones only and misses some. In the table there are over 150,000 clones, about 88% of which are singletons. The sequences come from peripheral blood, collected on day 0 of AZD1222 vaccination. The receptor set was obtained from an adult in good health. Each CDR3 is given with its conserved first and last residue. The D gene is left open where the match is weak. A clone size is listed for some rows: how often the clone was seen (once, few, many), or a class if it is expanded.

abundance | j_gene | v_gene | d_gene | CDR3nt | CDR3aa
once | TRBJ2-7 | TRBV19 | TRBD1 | TGTGCCAGTAGTACGCCACGGGACAGGGGATACGAGCAGTACTTC | CASSTPRDRGYEQYF
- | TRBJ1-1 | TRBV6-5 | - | TGTGCCAGTTCAACGGGAGGGGTGTTGGTTGAAGCTTTCTTT | CASSTGGVLVEAFF
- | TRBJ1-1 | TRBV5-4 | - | TGTGCCAGCAGCTTTCAGGGCACTGAAGCTTTCTTT | CASSFQGTEAFF
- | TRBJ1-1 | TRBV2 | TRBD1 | TGTGCCAGTAGGACAGGGAGTACAATCACTGAAGCTTTCTTT | CASRTGSTITEAFF
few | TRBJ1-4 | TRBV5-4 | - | TGTGCCAGCACCTCCGAAATAGAGGAAAAACTGTTTTTT | CASTSEIEEKLFF
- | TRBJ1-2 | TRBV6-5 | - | TGTGCCAGCAGTTACGTGGGGGGCTATGGCTACACCTTC | CASSYVGGYGYTF
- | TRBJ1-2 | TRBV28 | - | TGTGCCAGCAGGGGGGGAACGGCCTATGGCTACACCTTC | CASRGGTAYGYTF
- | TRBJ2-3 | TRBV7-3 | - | TGTGCCAGCAGCTTAATCGGTAGCGACAGCACAGATACGCAGTATTTT | CASSLIGSDSTDTQYF
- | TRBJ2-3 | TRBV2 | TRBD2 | TGTGCCAGCAGCCAAGGACTAGCGGGGGGCACAGATACGCAGTATTTT | CASSQGLAGGTDTQYF
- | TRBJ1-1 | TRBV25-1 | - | TGTGCCAGCACCGAATCCGGAAGAACTGAAGCTTTCTTT | CASTESGRTEAFF
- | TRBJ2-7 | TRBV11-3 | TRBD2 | TGTGCCAGCAGCTTTCCGGGGGGAAACGAGCAGTACTTC | CASSFPGGNEQYF
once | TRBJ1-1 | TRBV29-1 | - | TGCAGCGTTATCCGGGGCACTGAAGCTTTCTTT | CSVIRGTEAFF
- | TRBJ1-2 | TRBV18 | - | TGTGCCAGCTCACCGATCGAGGCTAACTATGGCTACACCTTC | CASSPIEANYGYTF
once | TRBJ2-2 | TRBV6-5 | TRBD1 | TGTGCCAGCAGTAGGGACAGGGGAACCGGGGAGCTGTTTTTT | CASSRDRGTGELFF
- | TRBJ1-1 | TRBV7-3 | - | TGTGCCAGCAGCCTGACAGTTATTGAAGCTTTCTTT | CASSLTVIEAFF
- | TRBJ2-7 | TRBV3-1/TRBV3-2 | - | TGTGCCAGCAGCCGCCGCGGGACGGTGGGCTCCTACGAGCAGTACTTC | CASSRRGTVGSYEQYF
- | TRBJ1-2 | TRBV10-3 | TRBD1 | TGTGCCACACCGGACAGGGCGAATGGCTACACCTTC | CATPDRANGYTF
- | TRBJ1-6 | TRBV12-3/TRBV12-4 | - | TGTGCCAGCGGGAGGACTAACAATTCACCCCTCCACTTT | CASGRTNNSPLHF
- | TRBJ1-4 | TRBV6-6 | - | TGTGCCAGCAGTTCCGACAGCGGGAATGAAAAACTGTTTTTT | CASSSDSGNEKLFF
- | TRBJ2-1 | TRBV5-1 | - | TGCGCCAGCAGCTTGGCCGGGTCTCTAGAGAACAATGAGCAGTTCTTC | CASSLAGSLENNEQFF
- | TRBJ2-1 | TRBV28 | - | TGTGCCAGCAGTTTATGGGCAGGGGAAGACAATGAGCAGTTCTTC | CASSLWAGEDNEQFF
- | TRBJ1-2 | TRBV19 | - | TGTGCCAGTAGTAGAGTCGGGGCGGCGTCTAACTATGGCTACACCTTC | CASSRVGAASNYGYTF
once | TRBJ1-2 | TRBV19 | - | TGTGCCAGTAGTCTCGGAGCGGTTGAAAGGGGCTACACCTTC | CASSLGAVERGYTF
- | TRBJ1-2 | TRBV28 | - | TGTGCCAGCTTACTACAGGGAGGCTATGGCTACACCTTC | CASLLQGGYGYTF
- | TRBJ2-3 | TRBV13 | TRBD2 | TGTGCCAGCAGCTTAGAGGGGACTAGCAGCCCTTGGACTAGCACAGATACGCAGTATTTT | CASSLEGTSSPWTSTDTQYF
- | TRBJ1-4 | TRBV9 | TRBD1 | TGTGCCAGCAGCGCCCTGGGACAGGGCGAAGAAAAACTGTTTTTT | CASSALGQGEEKLFF
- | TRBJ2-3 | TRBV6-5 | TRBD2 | TGTGCCAGCACCCCAGCGGGGGGCTCGATTGATACGCAGTATTTT | CASTPAGGSIDTQYF
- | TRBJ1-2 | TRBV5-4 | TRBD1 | TGTGCCAGCAGCTCTGGGACAGTCAACTATGGCTACACCTTC | CASSSGTVNYGYTF
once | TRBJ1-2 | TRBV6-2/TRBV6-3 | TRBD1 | TGTGCCAGCAGTTACCGGACAGGGATGGGCTATGGCTACACCTTC | CASSYRTGMGYGYTF
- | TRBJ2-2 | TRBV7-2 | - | TGTGCCAGCAGCGAGCGTCGGGGGGCGCCCGGGGAGCTGTTTTTT | CASSERRGAPGELFF
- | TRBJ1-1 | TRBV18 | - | TGTGCCAGCTCACGACAAGAGAACACTGAAGCTTTCTTT | CASSRQENTEAFF
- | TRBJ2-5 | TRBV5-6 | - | TGTGCCAGCAGCTCAGGGATGTGGGAGACCCAGTACTTC | CASSSGMWETQYF
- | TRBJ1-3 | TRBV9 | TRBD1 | TGTGCCAGCAGGGCCGGGACAGGGTCTGGAAACACCATATATTTT | CASRAGTGSGNTIYF